The next 24 T cell receptor beta chains were all read from a single sample in a study of blood T cell repertoires in COVID-19. Measured with immunoSEQ multiplex PCR; TCRdb has only the in-frame clones, and not every one. Among about 200,000 clones listed, under 90% were seen once. The sequenced sample was peripheral blood. The origin of the receptors is a woman of 80 years or more with COVID-19, enrolled during active disease.

The CDR3 loop reads CASSPDRVKSSYEQYF. In DNA, the CDR3 is TGTGCCAGCTCACCAGACAGGGTTAAGAGCTCCTACGAGCAGTACTTC. The chain couples TRBV18 to TRBJ2-7; 7 positions match TRBD1. This CDR3 comprises 16 residues. The trim removed 2 bases at V and 0 bases at J, leaving 7 bases unmatched. The germline gives CDR1 KGHSH, CDR2 LQKENI.

This clone was detected once. V is TRBV7-2 and J is TRBJ2-1; D is possibly TRBD1 (5 bases). This CDR3 has 13 residues. V gave up 7 bases and J gave up 5 bases, with 12 bases separating them. From germline, CDR1 is SGHTA and CDR2 FQGNSA. DNA for the CDR3: TGTGCCAGCACCCTACAGGCGAACAATGAGCAGTTCTTC. Translating gives CASTLQANNEQFF.

This chain uses TRBV28 with TRBJ2-1, with a weak D call TRBD2 (6 bases). This CDR3 region has 16 residues. The V end was cut by 2 bases, the J end by 8 bases, with 19 bases between. Germline values: CDR1 MDHEN, CDR2 SYDVKM. CDR3 DNA sequence: TGTGCCAGCAGTTTAAGACCCGCAGAGGGAGGCGATGAGCAGTTCTTC. Protein sequence: CASSLRPAEGGDEQFF.

This clone occurred a few times. V usage is TRBV3-1 (or the pseudogene TRBV3-2) and J usage is TRBJ2-2, with TRBD2 matching over 11 bases. The germline V gene has CDR1 LGHDT and CDR2 YNNKEL (reference sequence). CDR3 length equals 18 residues. With 6 bases clipped from V and 0 bases from J, the junction kept 9 bases outside the gene matches. As DNA, the CDR3 is TGTGCCAGCAGTAACCCCGGGACTAGCGGAACGAACACCGGGGAGCTGTTTTTT. Amino acid sequence: CASSNPGTSGTNTGELFF.

V is TRBV5-6 and J is TRBJ1-3, with D perhaps matching TRBD1 (5 bases). Trimming removed 2 bases from V and 7 bases from J, with 7 bases in between. Germline CDR1 reads SGHDT; CDR2 reads YYEEEE. The CDR3 is 12 amino acids. CDR3 residues: CASSLKGNTIYF. CDR3 coding DNA: TGTGCCAGCAGCTTAAAGGGGAACACCATATATTTT.

This clone was detected once. The chain recombines TRBV6-5 with TRBJ1-2; D is unclear. Germline loops: CDR1 MNHEY, CDR2 SVGAGI. V gave up 8 bases and J gave up 4 bases, with 11 bases separating them. The CDR3 spans 12 residues. The CDR3, as DNA: TGTGCCAGCTCAAACTTCCCCTATGGCTACACCTTC. Its translation: CASSNFPYGYTF.

The chain employs TRBV12-3 or TRBV12-4 and TRBJ1-2; D not resolved. Trimming took off 8 bases at V and 4 bases at J, with 11 bases between the two ends. The CDR3 runs to 12 residues. The CDR3 sequence is CASLEGRYGYTF. CDR3 coding DNA: TGTGCCAGCTTGGAGGGTCGCTATGGCTACACCTTC.

The chain couples TRBV7-6 to TRBJ2-7; D may be TRBD1 (6 bases). Germline CDR1 is SGHVS and CDR2 is FNYEAQ. V was cut by 1 base and J by 4 bases, with 8 bases left in between. The CDR3 has 13 amino acids. As DNA, the CDR3 is TGTGCCAGCAGCTTAGTCAGGGGATACGAGCAGTACTTC. Translating it yields CASSLVRGYEQYF.

This clone was counted once. V is TRBV28 and J is TRBJ1-2; TRBD1 aligns across 10 bases. V dropped 4 bases and J dropped 6; count of bases not matched to a gene: 2. Germline CDR1 is MDHEN and CDR2 is SYDVKM. This CDR3 contains 13 residues. The CDR3 DNA reads TGTGCCAGCAGTTCCGGGACAGGGGATGGCTACACCTTC. Translation: CASSSGTGDGYTF.

The chain recombines TRBV28 with TRBJ1-5, with D perhaps matching TRBD1 (6 bases). V lost 6 bases to trimming and J lost 0 bases, with 15 bases between them. CDR1 and CDR2 (germline): MDHEN, SYDVKM. This CDR3 has 16 amino acids. The CDR3 nucleotides read TGTGCCAGCAGCTACCTCCCAGGGGTTAGCAATCAGCCCCAGCATTTT. It codes for CASSYLPGVSNQPQHF.

The chain couples TRBV5-1 to TRBJ2-7; D is possibly TRBD2 (5 bases). Germline values: CDR1 SGHRS, CDR2 YFSETQ. The CDR3 extends over 13 amino acids. V lost 4 bases, J lost 6 bases, and 14 bases lay in between. CDR3 in amino acids: CASSLGSGSEQYF. The CDR3 region has the DNA TGCGCCAGCAGCCTGGGGTCGGGATCCGAGCAGTACTTC.

The gene calls are TRBV3-1 (or the pseudogene TRBV3-2) and TRBJ1-2; D possibly corresponds to TRBD1 (5 bases). This CDR3 is 13 amino acids long. Germline V gene sequence: CDR1 LGHDT, CDR2 YNNKEL (reference sequence). V was cut by 2 bases and J by 4 bases, with 8 bases left in between. CDR3 residues: CASSQRTTYGYTF. CDR3 DNA sequence: TGTGCCAGCAGCCAAAGGACAACCTATGGCTACACCTTC.

J is TRBJ1-5 and V is TRBV27, with a weak D call TRBD1 (5 bases). V was clipped by 0 bases and J by 5 bases, with 11 bases between them. Germline CDR1 MNHEY, CDR2 SMNVEV (reference sequence). The CDR3 spans 15 residues. CDR3 DNA: TGTGCCAGCAGTTTATCGCAGGGAAATTATCAGCCCCAGCATTTT. It is translated as CASSLSQGNYQPQHF.

This sequence joins TRBV3-1 (or the pseudogene TRBV3-2) and TRBJ2-7; TRBD2 matches 13 bases. The germline CDR1 and CDR2 sequences are LGHDT and YNNKEL (reference sequence). CDR3 length equals 15 residues. The V gene end was trimmed by 4 bases and the J gene end by 7 bases; junction bases not matched to a gene: 7. The CDR3 protein is CASSRGTSGATEQYF. CDR3 nucleotide sequence: TGTGCCAGCAGCCGAGGGACTAGCGGGGCTACGGAGCAGTACTTC.

The rearrangement joins TRBV5-4 to TRBJ1-4, with D possibly matching TRBD1 (6 bases). The CDR3 has 14 amino acids. Germline loops: CDR1 SGHNT, CDR2 YYREEE (reference sequence). V was pared by 7 bases and J by 7 bases, with 17 bases between. CDR3 sequence: CASSHRDLSEKLFF. The CDR3 coding sequence is TGTGCCAGCTCGCACAGGGATCTGAGTGAAAAACTGTTTTTT.

This chain uses TRBV6-4 with TRBJ1-4; D gene ambiguous. This CDR3 has 12 residues. V was clipped by 10 bases and J by 15 bases, with 21 bases between them. Germline-derived CDR1 and CDR2 are MRHNA and SNTAGT. The CDR3 nucleotides are TGTGCCATCCCGGGAGAGACCCCCGGGGTGTTTTTT. Protein sequence: CAIPGETPGVFF.

This chain uses TRBV5-1 with TRBJ1-2, with 7 nucleotides matching TRBD1. J was trimmed by 0 bases and V by 7 bases; bases with no gene match: 9. CDR1 SGHRS and CDR2 YFSETQ come from the germline V gene. This CDR3 is 15 amino acids long. The CDR3 here is CASQTGTAANYGYTF. The CDR3, as DNA: TGCGCCAGCCAGACCGGGACAGCGGCTAACTATGGCTACACCTTC. Drawing the rest from reference TRBV5-1 and TRBJ1-2, the complete variable domain is KAGVTQTPRYLIKTRGQQVTLSCSPISGHRSVSWYQQTPGQGLQFLFEYFSETQRNKGNFPGRFSGRQFSNSRSEMNVSTLELGDSALYLCASQTGTAANYGYTFGSGTRLTVV.

The chain has TRBV29-1 and TRBJ1-5, with a tentative D call TRBD1 (6 bases). Germline values: CDR1 SQVTM, CDR2 ANQGSEA. The CDR3 totals 12 residues. V gave up 5 bases and J gave up 1 base, with 6 bases separating them. CDR3 sequence (DNA): TGCAGCGTTAGGGGGAGCAATCAGCCCCAGCATTTT. It yields the protein CSVRGSNQPQHF. Full variable domain (rest looked up from reference TRBV29-1 and TRBJ1-5): SAVISQKPSRDICQRGTSLTIQCQVDSQVTMMFWYRQQPGQSLTLIATANQGSEATYESGFVIDKFPISRPNLTFSTLTVSNMSPEDSSIYLCSVRGSNQPQHFGDGTRLSIL.

Worth noting for this clone: Different DNA sequences within this sample yield the same CDR3. The rearrangement joins TRBV10-3 to TRBJ2-2; no clear D. Germline V lookup: CDR1 ENHRY, CDR2 SYGVKD. V lost 6 bases and J 4 bases, leaving 12 bases between the germline ends. This CDR3 has 14 residues. CDR3: CAISPTSSTGELFF. CDR3 bases: TGTGCCATCAGCCCGACTTCTTCCACCGGGGAGCTGTTTTTT.

The chain joins TRBV11-1 to TRBJ2-1; the match to TRBD1 covers 8 bases. Germline assignment: CDR1 SGHAT and CDR2 FQDESV (reference sequence). The length of the CDR3 is 15 residues. V was clipped by 5 bases and J by 4 bases; unmatched bases: 7. In nucleotides, the CDR3 is TGTGCCAGCAGCCCGAACAGGGGGGCATACAATGAGCAGTTCTTC. Translating gives CASSPNRGAYNEQFF.

CDR3 nucleotides: TGTGCCAGCAGCGGCGGGACTAGCGGGGGGTTTGGTACGCAGTATTTT. Residues: CASSGGTSGGFGTQYF. The V gene is TRBV5-4, the J gene TRBJ2-3; 15 bases are a match to TRBD2. Germline lookup yields CDR1 SGHNT and CDR2 YYREEE (reference sequence). CDR3 length equals 16 residues. The V gene end was trimmed by 4 bases and the J gene end by 8 bases; junction bases not matched to a gene: 8.

The chain couples TRBV9 to TRBJ2-1; D is possibly TRBD2 (6 bases). There are 15 residues in the CDR3. Between the trimmed V and J ends, which lost 0 bases and 4 bases, there was a span of 11 bases. Germline V lookup: CDR1 SGDLS, CDR2 YYNGEE. CDR3 sequence (DNA): TGTGCCAGCAGCGTAGGAGTGGGGACTTACAATGAGCAGTTCTTC. This codes for CASSVGVGTYNEQFF.

The chain combines TRBV5-1 with TRBJ2-3; 8 bases line up with TRBD2. This CDR3 contains 14 residues. The germline CDR1 and CDR2 sequences are SGHRS and YFSETQ. V trimming: 4 bases; J trimming: 3 bases; junction bases outside the gene matches: 4. The chain's CDR3 is CASSESGSTDTQYF. In DNA, the CDR3 is TGCGCCAGCAGCGAAAGCGGGAGTACAGATACGCAGTATTTT.

This clone was seen a few times. The V gene is TRBV5-1, the J gene TRBJ2-1, with TRBD2 identical over 15 bases. The V gene's germline CDR1 is SGHRS and CDR2 YFSETQ. This CDR3 is 18 amino acids long. J lost 8 bases, V lost 4 bases, and 13 bases had no gene match. CDR3 protein: CASSQRPGLAGGGDEQFF. The CDR3 region has the DNA TGCGCCAGCAGCCAGAGACCGGGACTAGCGGGAGGAGGGGATGAGCAGTTCTTC.